The present entry profiles one T cell receptor beta chain with its context. Its antigen remains unknown. Each donor was healthy, and each was a bone marrow donor. Amplification used 60 Vbeta primers and 13 Jbeta primers. Profiling relied on immunoSEQ multiplex PCR, and the TCRdb table lists in-frame clones only, not all of them. The sample includes approximately 240,000 clones, approximately 82% seen only once; the top ten take approximately 0.62%. These data belong to a study of cytomegalovirus exposure and HLA in healthy donors. Study findings and constraints: CMV serostatus was the sole immune exposure information available. Per published reports, the classifier diagnosed cytomegalovirus status with high specificity and sensitivity.

This TCR derives from a woman aged 40 to 50 in good health and CMV-seronegative. The sample was PBMCs.

The CDR3 DNA follows: TGTGCCAGCAGCTTAGATGCCAGGGGTGGAAACATTCAGTACTTC. Its translation: CASSLDARGGNIQYF. This rearrangement joins TRBV11-3 to TRBJ2-4; tentative D call: TRBD1 (6 bases). CDR3 length: 15 residues. CDR1 and CDR2 from the germline V gene are SGHNT and YENEEA. Deletions cut 0 bases from V and 6 bases from J, with 12 bases between.